These T cell receptor beta chains were read from a single sample in a study of blood T cell repertoires in COVID-19. Assay: immunoSEQ multiplex PCR; the TCRdb copy retains only in-frame clones and omits some. The table records tens of thousands of clones, around 81% of them present only once. Specimen: peripheral blood. These receptor sequences come from a man older than 75 with acute or convalescent COVID-19. Both conserved end residues are part of each CDR3. The D gene is left open where the match is weak. The size entry is marked missing in some rows and otherwise reads once, few, many or a size class.

abundance: .
v_gene: TRBV18
d_gene: .
j_gene: TRBJ1-1
CDR3aa: CASSPQGKDTEAFF
CDR3nt: TGTGCCAGCTCACCACAGGGGAAGGACACTGAAGCTTTCTTT

abundance: .
v_gene: TRBV28
d_gene: .
j_gene: TRBJ1-1
CDR3aa: CASRTDRVNTEAFF
CDR3nt: TGTGCCAGTAGGACCGACAGAGTGAACACTGAAGCTTTCTTT

abundance: few
v_gene: TRBV7-9
d_gene: .
j_gene: TRBJ1-3
CDR3aa: CASSVLGTQSGNTIYF
CDR3nt: TGTGCCAGCAGCGTTCTCGGGACACAGTCTGGAAACACCATATATTTT

abundance: .
v_gene: TRBV14
d_gene: TRBD2
j_gene: TRBJ2-3
CDR3aa: CASSRTTGTSGRSTDTQYF
CDR3nt: TGTGCCAGCAGCAGGACTACCGGGACTAGCGGGAGATCGACAGATACGCAGTATTTT

abundance: .
v_gene: TRBV4-3
d_gene: .
j_gene: TRBJ1-6
CDR3aa: CASSQVAGIGSPLHF
CDR3nt: TGCGCCAGCAGCCAAGTAGCGGGAATCGGTTCACCCCTCCACTTT

abundance: .
v_gene: TRBV28
d_gene: .
j_gene: TRBJ2-7
CDR3aa: CASSLWGGGRDSYEQYF
CDR3nt: TGTGCCAGCAGTTTATGGGGGGGTGGCAGGGACTCCTACGAGCAGTACTTC

abundance: .
v_gene: TRBV5-1
d_gene: TRBD1
j_gene: TRBJ1-4
CDR3aa: CASSGGTGGEKLFF
CDR3nt: TGCGCCAGCAGCGGTGGGACAGGAGGGGAAAAACTGTTTTTT

abundance: .
v_gene: TRBV7-2
d_gene: TRBD1
j_gene: TRBJ2-7
CDR3aa: CASSSTGGYEQYF
CDR3nt: TGTGCCAGCAGCTCGACAGGGGGCTACGAGCAGTACTTC

abundance: .
v_gene: TRBV7-2
d_gene: TRBD1
j_gene: TRBJ1-1
CDR3aa: CASSRDRISEAFF
CDR3nt: TGTGCCAGCAGCAGGGACAGGATCTCTGAAGCTTTCTTT

abundance: .
v_gene: TRBV18
d_gene: .
j_gene: TRBJ1-3
CDR3aa: CASSPPEVPGNTIYF
CDR3nt: TGTGCCAGCTCACCACCGGAGGTACCTGGAAACACCATATATTTT

abundance: .
v_gene: TRBV20-1
d_gene: TRBD1
j_gene: TRBJ1-2
CDR3aa: CSASPGQGRDGYTF
CDR3nt: TGCAGTGCTAGTCCGGGACAGGGGAGGGATGGCTACACCTTC

abundance: .
v_gene: TRBV29-1
d_gene: .
j_gene: TRBJ1-2
CDR3aa: CSVEGSQFYGYTF
CDR3nt: TGCAGCGTTGAGGGCAGTCAGTTCTATGGCTACACCTTC

abundance: .
v_gene: TRBV7-9
d_gene: .
j_gene: TRBJ2-3
CDR3aa: CASSLGGARDTQYF
CDR3nt: TGTGCCAGCAGCTTAGGGGGCGCGAGAGATACGCAGTATTTT

abundance: .
v_gene: TRBV7-9
d_gene: .
j_gene: TRBJ1-1
CDR3aa: CASSLVREDTEAFF
CDR3nt: TGTGCCAGCAGCTTAGTCAGGGAGGACACTGAAGCTTTCTTT